These 2 T cell receptor beta chains share one sample of origin, sequenced in a study of PD-1 blockade in classical Hodgkin lymphoma. TCRdb's copy holds only in-frame clones and misses some; the assay was immunoSEQ multiplex PCR. The repertoire has approximately 7,000 clones, 65% to 80% of them found once; the top ten carry roughly two fifths. Time point: cycle 4 day 1 (C4D1), after five to seven weeks of nivolumab. No patient escaped relapse after autologous stem cell transplantation, and brentuximab vedotin exposure varied. The sequenced sample was peripheral blood mononuclear cells (PBMCs), obtained before the fourth cycle of nivolumab. These receptors were obtained from a human donor with classical Hodgkin lymphoma.

The V call is TRBV28, the J call TRBJ2-7; 10 nucleotides line up with TRBD2. CDR1 is MDHEN, CDR2 SYDVKM, per germline. V lost 3 bases and J lost 7; bases outside the gene matches: 9. The CDR3 is made up of 15 amino acids. The CDR3 loop is CASSFYLAGAGEQYF. In DNA, the CDR3 is TGTGCCAGCAGTTTCTATCTAGCGGGGGCCGGGGAGCAGTACTTC.

The J gene is TRBJ2-1, the V gene TRBV6-5; weak D call: TRBD1 (5 bases). The ends were cut back, 2 bases at V and 15 bases at J, with 14 bases in the middle. Germline loops: CDR1 MNHEY, CDR2 SVGAGI. The CDR3 is 12 amino acids. CDR3: CASSYPPGLWFF. CDR3 sequence (DNA): TGTGCCAGCAGTTACCCCCCAGGGTTGTGGTTCTTC.